A single sample gave rise to the 9 T cell receptor beta chains below, sequenced in a study of blood T cell repertoires in COVID-19. Sequencing used immunoSEQ multiplex PCR; TCRdb keeps in-frame clones, though not all of them. The sample includes roughly 100,000 clones, around nine tenths seen only once; the top ten take 4% to 4.5%. The source material was peripheral blood. Every receptor here comes from a human donor with COVID-19, enrolled during active disease. The donor label of this sample is uncertain.

The V and J genes are TRBV5-6 and TRBJ2-5; D might be TRBD2 (6 bases). The germline V gene encodes CDR1 SGHDT and CDR2 YYEEEE. V was pared by 2 bases and J by 5 bases, with 13 bases between. The CDR3 consists of 14 residues. CDR3 in DNA: TGTGCCAGCAGCTTCACCGGTGGGAGGGAGACCCAGTACTTC. Translated, it gives CASSFTGGRETQYF.

The J gene is TRBJ2-7, the V gene TRBV19; TRBD1 might be the D (5 bases). Germline loops: CDR1 LNHDA, CDR2 SQIVND (reference sequence). CDR3 length: 13 residues. V was trimmed by 0 bases and J by 4 bases, leaving 7 bases between them. The CDR3: CASSIEGPYEQYF. CDR3 coding DNA: TGTGCCAGTAGTATAGAGGGGCCTTACGAGCAGTACTTC.

This clone has just one count. The chain recombines TRBV4-2 with TRBJ1-6; weak D call: TRBD1 (6 bases). There are 17 residues in the CDR3. With 0 bases removed from V and 7 bases from J, the gap between germline ends came to 16 bases. From germline, CDR1 is LGHNA and CDR2 YNFKEQ. CDR3 amino acids: CASSQELQGYANSPLHF. The CDR3 nucleotides are TGTGCCAGCAGCCAAGAGTTACAGGGATACGCGAATTCACCCCTCCACTTT.

In this sample, this clone turned up once. The V gene is TRBV3-1 (or the pseudogene TRBV3-2), the J gene TRBJ1-6; no clear D. CDR3 length equals 13 residues. Germline CDR1 and CDR2: LGHDT and YNNKEL (reference sequence). Trimming took off 1 base at V and 13 bases at J, with 11 bases between the two ends. Written as DNA, the CDR3 is TGTGCCAGCAGCCAAGGCGGGCCGGCTCCCCTCCACTTT. This sequence encodes CASSQGGPAPLHF.

The V call is TRBV27, the J call TRBJ2-7, with 9 bases that match TRBD1. Germline assignment: CDR1 MNHEY and CDR2 SMNVEV (reference sequence). Trimming took 5 bases from V and 7 from J; bases not matched to a gene: 6. The CDR3 loop spans 13 amino acids. The CDR3 DNA reads TGTGCCAGCAGTCTGCACAGGGGGCTTGAGCAGTACTTC. This encodes CASSLHRGLEQYF.

V and J are TRBV12-3 or TRBV12-4 and TRBJ1-3; TRBD1 matches 8 bases. The CDR3 totals 13 residues. The junction had 4 bases not matched to a gene; V was cut back by 9 bases and J by 3 bases. In DNA, the CDR3 is TGTGCCAGTACGGACAGGGATGGAAACACCATATATTTT. Amino acids: CASTDRDGNTIYF.

The sample holds one count of this clone. The chain joins TRBV4-1 to TRBJ2-3; 9 nucleotides agree with TRBD2. V gave up 4 bases and J gave up 5 bases; unmatched junction bases: 7. Germline V CDR1 and CDR2: MGHRA, YSYEKL. The CDR3 covers 15 residues. CDR3 sequence: CASSPLAGVGDTQYF. Here the CDR3 DNA reads TGCGCCAGCAGCCCCTTAGCGGGAGTGGGAGATACGCAGTATTTT.

Here the CDR3 reads CATSDPGSGVEAFF. The CDR3 bases are TGTGCCACCAGTGATCCGGGGTCCGGAGTTGAAGCTTTCTTT. This chain joins TRBV24-1 and TRBJ1-1; D ambiguous. Trimming cost V 3 bases and J 7 bases, with 14 bases left between them. The CDR3 length is 14 residues. The germline gives CDR1 KGHDR, CDR2 SFDVKD.

This clone was observed once. The chain links TRBV24-1 to TRBJ2-1, with TRBD2 as a possible D gene (5 bases). Between the trimmed V and J ends, which lost 4 bases and 0 bases, there was a span of 12 bases. Germline V lookup: CDR1 KGHDR, CDR2 SFDVKD. The CDR3 runs to 16 residues. The CDR3 DNA reads as TGTGCCACCAGTGACCCTGGACTGAGCTCCTACAATGAGCAGTTCTTC. Protein: CATSDPGLSSYNEQFF.